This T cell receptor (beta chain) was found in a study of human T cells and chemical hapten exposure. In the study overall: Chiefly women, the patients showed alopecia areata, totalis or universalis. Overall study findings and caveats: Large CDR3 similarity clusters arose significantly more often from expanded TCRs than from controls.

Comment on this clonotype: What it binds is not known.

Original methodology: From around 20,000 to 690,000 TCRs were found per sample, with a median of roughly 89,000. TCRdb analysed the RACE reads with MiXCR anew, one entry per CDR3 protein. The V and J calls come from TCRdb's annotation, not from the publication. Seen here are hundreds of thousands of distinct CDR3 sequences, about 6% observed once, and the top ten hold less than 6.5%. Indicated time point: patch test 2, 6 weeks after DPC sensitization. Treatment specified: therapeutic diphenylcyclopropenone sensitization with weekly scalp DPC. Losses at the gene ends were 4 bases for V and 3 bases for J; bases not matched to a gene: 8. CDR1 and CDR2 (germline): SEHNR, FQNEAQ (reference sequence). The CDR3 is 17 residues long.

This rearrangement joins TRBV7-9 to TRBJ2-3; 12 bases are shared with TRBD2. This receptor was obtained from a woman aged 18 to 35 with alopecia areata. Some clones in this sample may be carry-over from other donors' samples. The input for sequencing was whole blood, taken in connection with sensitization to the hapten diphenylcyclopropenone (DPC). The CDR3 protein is CASSSRLAGALTDTQYF. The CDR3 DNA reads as TGTGCCAGCAGCTCACGACTAGCGGGGGCGCTTACAGATACGCAGTATTTT.